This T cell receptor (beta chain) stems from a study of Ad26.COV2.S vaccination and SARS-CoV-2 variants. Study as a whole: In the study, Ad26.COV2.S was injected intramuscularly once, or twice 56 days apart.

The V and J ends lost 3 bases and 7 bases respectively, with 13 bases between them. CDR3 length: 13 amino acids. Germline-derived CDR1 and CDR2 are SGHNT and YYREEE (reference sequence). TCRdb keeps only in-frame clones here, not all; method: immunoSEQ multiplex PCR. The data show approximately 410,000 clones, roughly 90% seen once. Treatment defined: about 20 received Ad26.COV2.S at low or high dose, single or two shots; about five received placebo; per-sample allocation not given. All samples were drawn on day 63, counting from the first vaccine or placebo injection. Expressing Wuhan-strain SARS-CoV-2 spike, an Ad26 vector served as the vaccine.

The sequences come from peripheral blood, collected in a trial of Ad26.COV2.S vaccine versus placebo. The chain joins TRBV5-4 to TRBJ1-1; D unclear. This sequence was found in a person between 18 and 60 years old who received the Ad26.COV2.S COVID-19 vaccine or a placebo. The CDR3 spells CASSWEGRSEAFF. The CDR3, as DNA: TGTGCCAGCAGCTGGGAGGGCCGGAGTGAAGCTTTCTTT.